The entry below describes one TCR beta chain. This specimen comes from a study of blood T cell repertoires in COVID-19. Overall study context: Whether acute or convalescent, the COVID-19 samples came from the United States, Italy and Spain. Nucleic acid was either cDNA or gDNA, and it came from T cells, B-cell-depleted T cells, or PBMCs.

Methods used by the authors: The assay estimated nucleated cells by amplifying reference gene primers. Profiled with immunoSEQ multiplex PCR; TCRdb holds only in-frame clones, not every one. For V, J and clone size, that table is used; D and trimming come from the DNA. This sample yields fewer than 300,000 clones, of which roughly 85% are seen a single time; roughly 3% belongs to the top ten. The length of the CDR3 is 14 residues. CDR1 and CDR2 (germline): MDHEN, SYDVKM. The V and J ends lost 3 bases and 0 bases respectively, with 8 bases between them. The specimen sequenced was peripheral blood. V and J are TRBV28 and TRBJ1-1; possible D gene TRBD1, 5 bases. This TCR was recovered from a woman younger than 30 with acute or convalescent COVID-19. The CDR3 DNA sequence: TGTGCCAGCAGTTTCCGGGGGATGAACACTGAAGCTTTCTTT. This sequence encodes CASSFRGMNTEAFF.